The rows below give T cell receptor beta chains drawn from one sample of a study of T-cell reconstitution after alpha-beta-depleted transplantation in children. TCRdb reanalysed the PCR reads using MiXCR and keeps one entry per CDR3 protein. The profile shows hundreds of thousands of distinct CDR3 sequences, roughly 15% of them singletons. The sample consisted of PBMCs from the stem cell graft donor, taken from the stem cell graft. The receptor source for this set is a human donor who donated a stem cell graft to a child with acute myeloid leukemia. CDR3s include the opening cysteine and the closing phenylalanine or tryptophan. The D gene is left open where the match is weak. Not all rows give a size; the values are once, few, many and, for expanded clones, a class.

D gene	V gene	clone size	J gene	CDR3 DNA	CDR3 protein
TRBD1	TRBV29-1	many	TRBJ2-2	TGCAGCGTACAGACAGGGGGCCAGAGCACCGGGGAGCTGTTTTTT	CSVQTGGQSTGELFF
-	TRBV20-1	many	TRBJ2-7	TGCAGTGCTAAACACGGATACGAGCAGTACTTC	CSAKHGYEQYF
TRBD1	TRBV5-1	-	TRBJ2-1	TGCGCCAGCAGCAAGGGACAGGGGATCCACAATGAGCAGTTCTTC	CASSKGQGIHNEQFF
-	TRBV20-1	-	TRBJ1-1	TGCAGTGCTAGGGAGGGGTCGTCGGTGAACACTGAAGCTTTCTTT	CSAREGSSVNTEAFF
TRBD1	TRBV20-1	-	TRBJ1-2	TGCAGTGCCAATGACAGGGGGCTAAACTATGGCTACACCTTC	CSANDRGLNYGYTF
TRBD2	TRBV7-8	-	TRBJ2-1	TGTGCCAGCAGCTCGTCCCGGACTAGCGGGGGACTCCTAGGAAATGAGCAGTTCTTC	CASSSSRTSGGLLGNEQFF
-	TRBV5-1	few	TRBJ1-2	TGCGCCAGCAGCCCGGGACGGACCTACTATGGCTACACCTTC	CASSPGRTYYGYTF
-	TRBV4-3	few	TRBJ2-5	TGCGCCAGCAGCCAAGGCAGGGGGGTGGAGACCCAGTACTTC	CASSQGRGVETQYF
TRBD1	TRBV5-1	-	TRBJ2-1	TGCGCCAGCAGCCGGACAGGCTTCAGTGAGCAGTTCTTC	CASSRTGFSEQFF
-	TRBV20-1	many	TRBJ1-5	TGCAGTGCTAGGCCAGGGTCCCAGCCCCAGCATTTT	CSARPGSQPQHF
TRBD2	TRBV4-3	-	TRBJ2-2	TGCGCCAGCAGCCAAGAAGGGTCTAGCGGGGGGGCCGGGGAGCTGTTTTTT	CASSQEGSSGGAGELFF
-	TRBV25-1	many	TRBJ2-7	TGTGCCAGCAGTGAGACAGGAATTAGCTCCTACGAGCAGTACTTC	CASSETGISSYEQYF
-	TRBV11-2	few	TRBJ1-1	TGTGCCAGCAGCTTATCTCCTATTACAGGGATGTGGGGCACTGAAGCTTTCTTT	CASSLSPITGMWGTEAFF
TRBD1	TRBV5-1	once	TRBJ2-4	TGCGCCAGCAGCAGCCCTCCGGGACAGGCGGCAGTAAACATTCAGTACTTC	CASSSPPGQAAVNIQYF
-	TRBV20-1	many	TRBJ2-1	TGCAGTGCTAGAGGAGGAACCAATGAGCAGTTCTTC	CSARGGTNEQFF
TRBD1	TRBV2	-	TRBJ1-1	TGTGCCAGCAGGGGGGACAGATCGAACACTGAAGCTTTCTTT	CASRGDRSNTEAFF
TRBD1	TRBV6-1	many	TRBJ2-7	TGTGCCAGCAGTGAAGGGGAAGGGACAGGGGCCTACGAGCAGTACTTC	CASSEGEGTGAYEQYF
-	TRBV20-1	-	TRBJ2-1	TGCAGTGCTAGAGGGTTTGGGGGCACGACAAGGAATGAGCAGTTCTTC	CSARGFGGTTRNEQFF
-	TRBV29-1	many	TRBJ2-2	TGCAGCGTTTATGAAGTAGGTCGCCCCGGGGAGCTGTTTTTT	CSVYEVGRPGELFF
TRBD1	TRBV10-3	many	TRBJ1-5	TGTGCCATCAGCCCGACAGGGGGGTTCAATCAGCCCCAGCATTTT	CAISPTGGFNQPQHF
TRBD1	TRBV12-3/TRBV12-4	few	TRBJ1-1	TGTGCCAGCACTTTGGGACAGGGGAACACTGAAGCTTTCTTT	CASTLGQGNTEAFF
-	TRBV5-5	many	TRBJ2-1	TGTGCCAGCAGCTTATCTTGGGGTCTCTCCTACAATGAGCAGTTCTTC	CASSLSWGLSYNEQFF
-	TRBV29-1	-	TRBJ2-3	TGCAGCGTTGCAGGGGAAACCCTGAAGTATGCCGATACGCAGTATTTT	CSVAGETLKYADTQYF
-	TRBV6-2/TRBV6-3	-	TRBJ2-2	TGTGCCAGCAGTTACGAAACGGCGACCGGGGAGCTGTTTTTT	CASSYETATGELFF
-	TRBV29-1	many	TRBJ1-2	TGCAGCGTCCGCCGCGGCGGCCAAGGGGGATACTATGGCTACACCTTC	CSVRRGGQGGYYGYTF
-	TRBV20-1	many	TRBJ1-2	TGCAGTGCACCTGACAATCCCAGGGGCTATGGCTACACCTTC	CSAPDNPRGYGYTF
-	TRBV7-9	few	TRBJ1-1	TGTGCCAGCAGCTTAGTTCTTCCGAACACTGAAGCTTTCTTT	CASSLVLPNTEAFF
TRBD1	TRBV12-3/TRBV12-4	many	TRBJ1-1	TGTGCCAGCAGTATTTCAAGGACAGGTAACACTGAAGCTTTCTTT	CASSISRTGNTEAFF
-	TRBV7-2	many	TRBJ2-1	TGTGCCAGCAGCTTAAGGGGGGATTCCTACAATGAGCAGTTCTTC	CASSLRGDSYNEQFF
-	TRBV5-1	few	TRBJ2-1	TGCGCCAGCAGCTTTGACTGGAGCTCCTACAATGAGCAGTTCTTC	CASSFDWSSYNEQFF
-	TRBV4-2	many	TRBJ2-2	TGTGCCAGCAGCCAATCGGGACTCACGCCCGGGGAGCTGTTTTTT	CASSQSGLTPGELFF
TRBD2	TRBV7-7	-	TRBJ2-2	TGTGCCAGCAGCCTCTCTAGCGGGGTCTACACCGGGGAGCTGTTTTTT	CASSLSSGVYTGELFF
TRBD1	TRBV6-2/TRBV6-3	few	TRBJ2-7	TGTGCCAGCAGCAGGGGGAACTACGAGCAGTACTTC	CASSRGNYEQYF
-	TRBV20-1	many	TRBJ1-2	TGCAGTGCTTTGGGGGCAGGTAGCTACACCTTC	CSALGAGSYTF
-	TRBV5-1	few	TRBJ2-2	TGCGCCAGCAGCTTAGGACAGAACGGGGAGCTGTTTTTT	CASSLGQNGELFF
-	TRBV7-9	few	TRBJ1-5	TGTGCCAGCAGCTTAGATAGGGAGGGGGGTCAGCCCCAGCATTTT	CASSLDREGGQPQHF
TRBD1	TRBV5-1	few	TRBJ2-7	TGCGCCAGCAGCTCGGGACAGCAGTACGAGCAGTACTTC	CASSSGQQYEQYF
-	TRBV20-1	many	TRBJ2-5	TGCAGTGCCAGCGGCCAGATCCAAAAGACCCAGTACTTC	CSASGQIQKTQYF
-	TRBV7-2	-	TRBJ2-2	TGTGCCAGCAGCCGGGGACCCCTGAACACCGGGGAGCTGTTTTTT	CASSRGPLNTGELFF
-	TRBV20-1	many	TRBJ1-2	TGCAGTGCTAGAGGCCCGAATGGGGAGGTTAACTATGGCTACACCTTC	CSARGPNGEVNYGYTF
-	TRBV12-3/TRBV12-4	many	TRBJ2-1	TGTGCCAGCAGCTTCCGGGACAATGAGCAGTTCTTC	CASSFRDNEQFF
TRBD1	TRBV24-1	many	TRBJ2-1	TGTGCCACCAGTACGGGACAGACTAATGAGCAGTTCTTC	CATSTGQTNEQFF
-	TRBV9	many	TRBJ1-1	TGTGCCAGCAGCGTAGGGGGGGCGGTGACTGAAGCTTTCTTT	CASSVGGAVTEAFF
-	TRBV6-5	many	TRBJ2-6	TGTGCCAGCAGTTACTCCCACACCTTTTTCTCTGGGGCCAACGTCCTGACTTTC	CASSYSHTFFSGANVLTF
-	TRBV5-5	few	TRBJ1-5	TGTGCCAGCAGCTTGGAACAGGGTGAGGGCAATCAGCCCCAGCATTTT	CASSLEQGEGNQPQHF
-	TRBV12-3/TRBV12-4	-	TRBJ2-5	TGTGCCAGCAGTTTTCTGTCGGGGCTCCAAGAGACCCAGTACTTC	CASSFLSGLQETQYF
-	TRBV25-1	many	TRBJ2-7	TGTGCCAGCAGTGCGAACACTCACCTCTACGAGCAGTACTTC	CASSANTHLYEQYF
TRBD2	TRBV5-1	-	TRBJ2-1	TGCGCCAGCAGCGTGACGGGGGGCTACAATGAGCAGTTCTTC	CASSVTGGYNEQFF
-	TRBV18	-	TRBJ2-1	TGTGCCAGCTCACCAGGACATGAGCAGTTCTTC	CASSPGHEQFF
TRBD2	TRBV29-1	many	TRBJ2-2	TGCAGCGTTGAAGATTCGACTTGGCCACTAGCGGGGACCGGGGAGCTGTTTTTT	CSVEDSTWPLAGTGELFF
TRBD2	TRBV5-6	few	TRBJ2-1	TGTGCCAGCAGCTTGGCAAGCGGGGTTGCCGGAGATGAGCAGTTCTTC	CASSLASGVAGDEQFF
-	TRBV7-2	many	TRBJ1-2	TGTGCCAGCAGCTTAAGGCAGATAGTGGGCTACACCTTT	CASSLRQIVGYTF
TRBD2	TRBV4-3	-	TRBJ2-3	TGCGCCAGCAGCCAAGATTTAACTAGCGGGGGGACCACAGATACGCAGTATTTT	CASSQDLTSGGTTDTQYF
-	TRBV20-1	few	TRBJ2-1	TGCAGTCCCTGGGGGGCTAGGAAGTTAGAAGAGCAGTTCTTC	CSPWGARKLEEQFF
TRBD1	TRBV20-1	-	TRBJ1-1	TGCAGTGCTTTCCGACAGGGATTGACTGAAGCTTTCTTT	CSAFRQGLTEAFF
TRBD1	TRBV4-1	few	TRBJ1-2	TGCGCCAGCAGCCAAGGCGGTGGGGACAGGGGATATGGCTACACCTTC	CASSQGGGDRGYGYTF
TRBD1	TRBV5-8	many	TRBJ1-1	TGTGCCAGCAGCAGGGACAGGACACACACTGAAGCTTTCTTT	CASSRDRTHTEAFF
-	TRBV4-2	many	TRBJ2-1	TGTGCCAGCAGCCCCCTAAGGGGGGGGTCATACAATGAGCAGTTCTTC	CASSPLRGGSYNEQFF
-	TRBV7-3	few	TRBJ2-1	TGTGCCAGCAGCCGGGCAGGGGACTACAATGAGCAGTTCTTC	CASSRAGDYNEQFF
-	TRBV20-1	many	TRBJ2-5	TGCAGTGCTAGCGGACAGCAGGAGAACCAAGAGACCCAGTACTTC	CSASGQQENQETQYF